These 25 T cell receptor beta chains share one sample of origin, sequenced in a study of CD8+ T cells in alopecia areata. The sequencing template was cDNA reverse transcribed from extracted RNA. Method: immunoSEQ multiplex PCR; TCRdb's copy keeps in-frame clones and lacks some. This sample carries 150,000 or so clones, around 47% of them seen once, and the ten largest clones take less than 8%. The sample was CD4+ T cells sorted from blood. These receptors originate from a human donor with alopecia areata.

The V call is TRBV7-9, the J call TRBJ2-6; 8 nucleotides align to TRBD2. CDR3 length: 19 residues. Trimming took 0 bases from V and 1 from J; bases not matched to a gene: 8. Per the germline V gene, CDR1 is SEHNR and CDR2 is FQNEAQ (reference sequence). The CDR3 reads CASSLAGLGIWSGANVLTF. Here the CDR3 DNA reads TGTGCCAGCAGCTTAGCGGGACTAGGGATATGGTCTGGGGCCAACGTCCTGACTTTC.

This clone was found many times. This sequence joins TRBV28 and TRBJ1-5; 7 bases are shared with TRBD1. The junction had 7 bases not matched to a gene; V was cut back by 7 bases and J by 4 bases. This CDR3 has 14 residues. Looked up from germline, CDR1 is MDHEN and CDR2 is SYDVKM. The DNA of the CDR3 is TGTGCCAGCACTATAGGACAGGCTAATCAGCCCCAGCATTTT. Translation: CASTIGQANQPQHF.

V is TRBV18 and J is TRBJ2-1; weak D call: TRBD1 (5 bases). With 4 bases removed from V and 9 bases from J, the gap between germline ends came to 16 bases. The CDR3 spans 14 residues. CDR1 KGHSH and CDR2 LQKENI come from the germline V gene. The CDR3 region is CASSLGAQRGEQFF. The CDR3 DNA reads TGTGCCAGCTCACTAGGGGCCCAGAGAGGTGAGCAGTTCTTC.

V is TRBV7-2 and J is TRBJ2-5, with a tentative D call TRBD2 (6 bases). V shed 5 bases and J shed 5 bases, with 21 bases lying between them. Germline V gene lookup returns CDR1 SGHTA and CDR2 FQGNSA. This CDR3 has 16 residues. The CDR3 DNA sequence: TGTGCCAGCAGCCTAGACCCTAGCGTCTTGGGGGAGACCCAGTACTTC. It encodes CASSLDPSVLGETQYF.

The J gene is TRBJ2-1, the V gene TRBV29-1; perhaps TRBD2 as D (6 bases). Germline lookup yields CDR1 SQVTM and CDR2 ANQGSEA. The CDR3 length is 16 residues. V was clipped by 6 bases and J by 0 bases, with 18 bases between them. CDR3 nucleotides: TGCAGCGTCACGGGGAGGACCCATCACTCCTACAATGAGCAGTTCTTC. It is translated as CSVTGRTHHSYNEQFF.

This CDR3 is CASSPPGTGTFGGYTF. In DNA, the CDR3 is TGTGCCAGCAGTCCCCCCGGGACAGGGACGTTTGGTGGCTACACCTTC. The V gene is TRBV27, the J gene TRBJ1-2; TRBD1 aligns across 9 bases. The CDR3 has 16 residues. Germline V gives CDR1 MNHEY, CDR2 SMNVEV (reference sequence). V shed 5 bases and J 7 bases; nucleotides not matched to a gene: 14.

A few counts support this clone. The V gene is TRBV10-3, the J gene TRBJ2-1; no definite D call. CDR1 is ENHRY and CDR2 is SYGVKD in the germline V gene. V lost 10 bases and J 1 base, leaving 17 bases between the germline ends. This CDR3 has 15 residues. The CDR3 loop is CATSPAVSSYNEQFF. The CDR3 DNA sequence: TGTGCCACCTCCCCGGCAGTCAGTTCCTACAATGAGCAGTTCTTC.

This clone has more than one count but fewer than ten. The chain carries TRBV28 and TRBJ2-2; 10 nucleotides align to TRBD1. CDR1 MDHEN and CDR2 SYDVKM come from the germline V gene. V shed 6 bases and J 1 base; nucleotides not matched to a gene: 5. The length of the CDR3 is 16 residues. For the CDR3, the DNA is TGTGCCAGCAGGGACCGGGACAGGGGGAACACCGGGGAGCTGTTTTTT. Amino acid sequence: CASRDRDRGNTGELFF. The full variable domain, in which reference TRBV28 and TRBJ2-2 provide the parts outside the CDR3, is DVKVTQSSRYLVKRTGEKVFLECVQDMDHENMFWYRQDPGLGLRLIYFSYDVKMKEKGDIPEGYSVSREKKERFSLILESASTNQTSMYLCASRDRDRGNTGELFFGEGSRLTVL.

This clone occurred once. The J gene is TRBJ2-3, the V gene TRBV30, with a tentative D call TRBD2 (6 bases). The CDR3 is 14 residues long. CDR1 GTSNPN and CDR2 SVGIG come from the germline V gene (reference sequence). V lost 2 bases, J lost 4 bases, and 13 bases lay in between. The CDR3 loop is CAWSPTGGPDTQYF. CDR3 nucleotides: TGTGCCTGGAGTCCAACAGGAGGGCCAGATACGCAGTATTTT.

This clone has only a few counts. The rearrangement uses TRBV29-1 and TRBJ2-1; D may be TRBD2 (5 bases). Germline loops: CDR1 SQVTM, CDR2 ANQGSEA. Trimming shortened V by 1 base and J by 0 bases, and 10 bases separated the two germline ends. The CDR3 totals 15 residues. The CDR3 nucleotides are TGCAGCGTTGAAGGGACTCCGAGCTCCTACAATGAGCAGTTCTTC. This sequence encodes CSVEGTPSSYNEQFF.

In nucleotides, the CDR3 is TGTGCCAGCAGACCCAACAGGGCGCTTGAGCAGTTCTTC. Protein: CASRPNRALEQFF. The rearrangement uses TRBV27 and TRBJ2-1, with D maybe TRBD1 (6 bases). This CDR3 has 13 amino acids. Germline CDR1 and CDR2: MNHEY and SMNVEV (reference sequence). V lost 6 bases to trimming and J lost 9 bases, with 15 bases between them.

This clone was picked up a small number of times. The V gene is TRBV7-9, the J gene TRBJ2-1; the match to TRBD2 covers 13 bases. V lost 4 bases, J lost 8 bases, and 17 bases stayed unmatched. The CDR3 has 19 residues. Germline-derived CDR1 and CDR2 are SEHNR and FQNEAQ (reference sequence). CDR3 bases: TGTGCCAGCAGCTGGGGACTAGCGGGACCCAAGGAGCGACACGATGAGCAGTTCTTC. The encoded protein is CASSWGLAGPKERHDEQFF.

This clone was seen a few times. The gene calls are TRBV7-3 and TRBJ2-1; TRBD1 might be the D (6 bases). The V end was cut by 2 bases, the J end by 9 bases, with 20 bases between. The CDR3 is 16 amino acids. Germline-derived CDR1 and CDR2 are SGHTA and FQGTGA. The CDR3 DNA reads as TGTGCCAGCAGCTTAGGGGGCAGCGAAGCTAGGGGTGAGCAGTTCTTC. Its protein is CASSLGGSEARGEQFF.

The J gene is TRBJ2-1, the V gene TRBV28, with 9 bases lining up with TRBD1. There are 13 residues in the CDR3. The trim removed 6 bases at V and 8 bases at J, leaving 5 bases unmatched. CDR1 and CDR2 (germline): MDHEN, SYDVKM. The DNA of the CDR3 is TGTGCCAGCAGGGGACAGGGTTTGGATGAGCAGTTCTTC. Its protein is CASRGQGLDEQFF. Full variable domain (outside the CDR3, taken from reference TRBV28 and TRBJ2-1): DVKVTQSSRYLVKRTGEKVFLECVQDMDHENMFWYRQDPGLGLRLIYFSYDVKMKEKGDIPEGYSVSREKKERFSLILESASTNQTSMYLCASRGQGLDEQFFGPGTRLTVL.

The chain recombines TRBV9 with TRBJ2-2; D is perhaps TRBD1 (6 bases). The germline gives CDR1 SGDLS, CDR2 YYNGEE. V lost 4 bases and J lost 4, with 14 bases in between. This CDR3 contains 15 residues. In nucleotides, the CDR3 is TGTGCCAGCAGCCCACAGGGTGGGAGCACCGGGGAGCTGTTTTTT. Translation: CASSPQGGSTGELFF.

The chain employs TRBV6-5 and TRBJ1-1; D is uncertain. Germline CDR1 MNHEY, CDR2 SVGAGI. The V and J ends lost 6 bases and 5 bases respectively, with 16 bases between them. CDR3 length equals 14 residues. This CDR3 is CASSRGQVNTEAFF. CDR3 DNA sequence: TGTGCCAGCAGCCGAGGTCAGGTCAATACTGAAGCTTTCTTT.

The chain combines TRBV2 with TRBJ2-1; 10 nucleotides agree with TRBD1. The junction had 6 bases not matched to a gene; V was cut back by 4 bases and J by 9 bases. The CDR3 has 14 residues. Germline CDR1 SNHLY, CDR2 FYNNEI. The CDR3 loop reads CASSGGTGEGEQFF. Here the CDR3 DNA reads TGTGCCAGCAGTGGAGGGACAGGGGAGGGTGAGCAGTTCTTC.

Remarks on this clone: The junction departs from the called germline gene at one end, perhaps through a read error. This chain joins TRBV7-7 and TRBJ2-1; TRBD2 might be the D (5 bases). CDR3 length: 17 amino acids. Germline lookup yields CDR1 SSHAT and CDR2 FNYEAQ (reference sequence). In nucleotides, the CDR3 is TGTGCTAGCAGCTTAGCGCCCCGAGGGAGCTCCTACAATGAGCAGTTCTTC. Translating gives CASSLAPRGSSYNEQFF. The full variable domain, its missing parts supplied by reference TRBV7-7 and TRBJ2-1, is GAGVSQSPRYKVTKRGQDVTLRCDPISSHATLYWYQQALGQGPEFLTYFNYEAQPDKSGLPSDRFSAERPEGSISTLTIQRTEQRDSAMYRCASSLAPRGSSYNEQFFGPGTRLTVL.

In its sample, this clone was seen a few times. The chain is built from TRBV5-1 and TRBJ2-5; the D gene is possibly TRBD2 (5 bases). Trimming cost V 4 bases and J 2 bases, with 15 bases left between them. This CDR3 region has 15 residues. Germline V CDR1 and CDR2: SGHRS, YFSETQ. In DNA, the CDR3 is TGCGCCAGCAGCCGGTTGGGAGAGCGACAAGAGACCCAGTACTTC. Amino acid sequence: CASSRLGERQETQYF.

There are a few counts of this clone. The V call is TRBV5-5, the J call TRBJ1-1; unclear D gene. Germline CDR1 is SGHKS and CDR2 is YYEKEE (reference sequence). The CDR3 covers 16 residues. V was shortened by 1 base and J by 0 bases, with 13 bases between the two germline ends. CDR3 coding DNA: TGTGCCAGCAGCTTGTCCGGAGGCCTCATGAACACTGAAGCTTTCTTT. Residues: CASSLSGGLMNTEAFF.

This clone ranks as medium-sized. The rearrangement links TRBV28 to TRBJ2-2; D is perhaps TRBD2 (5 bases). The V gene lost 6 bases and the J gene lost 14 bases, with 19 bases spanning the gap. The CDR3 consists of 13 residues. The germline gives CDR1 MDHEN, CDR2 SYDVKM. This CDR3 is CASSLGSARILFF. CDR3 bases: TGTGCCAGCAGCCTGGGGAGCGCGAGGATACTGTTTTTT.

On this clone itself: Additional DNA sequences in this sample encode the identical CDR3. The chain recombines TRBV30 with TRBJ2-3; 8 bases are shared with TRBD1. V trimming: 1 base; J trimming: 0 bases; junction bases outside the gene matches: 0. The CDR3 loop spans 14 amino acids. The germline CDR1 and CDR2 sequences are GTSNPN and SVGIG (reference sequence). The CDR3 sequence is CAWSGDRSTDTQYF. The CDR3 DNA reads TGTGCCTGGAGTGGGGACAGGAGCACAGATACGCAGTATTTT. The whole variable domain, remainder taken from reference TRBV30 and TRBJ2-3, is SQTIHQWPATLVQPVGSPLSLECTVEGTSNPNLYWYRQAAGRGLQLLFYSVGIGQISSEVPQNLSASRPQDRQFILSSKKLLLSDSGFYLCAWSGDRSTDTQYFGPGTRLTVL.

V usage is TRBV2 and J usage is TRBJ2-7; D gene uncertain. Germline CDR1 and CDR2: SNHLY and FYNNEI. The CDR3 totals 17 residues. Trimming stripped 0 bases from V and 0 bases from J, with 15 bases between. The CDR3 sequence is CASSEAPFTVSSYEQYF. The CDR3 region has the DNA TGTGCCAGCAGTGAAGCCCCTTTTACCGTGAGCTCCTACGAGCAGTACTTC.

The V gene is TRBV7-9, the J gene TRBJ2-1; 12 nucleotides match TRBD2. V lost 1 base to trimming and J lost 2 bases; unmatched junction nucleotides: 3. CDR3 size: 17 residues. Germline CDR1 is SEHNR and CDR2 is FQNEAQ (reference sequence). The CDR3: CASSLGLAGAPYNEQFF. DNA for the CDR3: TGTGCCAGCAGCTTAGGACTAGCGGGAGCCCCCTACAATGAGCAGTTCTTC.

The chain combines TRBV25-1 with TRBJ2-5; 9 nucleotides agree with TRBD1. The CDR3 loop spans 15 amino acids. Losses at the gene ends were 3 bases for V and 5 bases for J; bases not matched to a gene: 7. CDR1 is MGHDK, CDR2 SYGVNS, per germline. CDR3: CASSDGQGNWETQYF. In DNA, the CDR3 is TGTGCCAGCAGTGACGGACAGGGGAATTGGGAGACCCAGTACTTC. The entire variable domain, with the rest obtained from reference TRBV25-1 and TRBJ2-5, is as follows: EADIYQTPRYLVIGTGKKITLECSQTMGHDKMYWYQQDPGMELHLIHYSYGVNSTEKGDLSSESTVSRIRTEHFPLTLESARPSHTSQYLCASSDGQGNWETQYFGPGTRLLVL.